A single sample gave rise to the 30 T cell receptor beta chains below, sequenced in a study of beta chain features in type 1 diabetes. Regarding the study as a whole: In every one of the four CD4+ subsets, TCRB CDR3s were moderately but significantly shorter in Type 1 diabetes patients.

These TCRs' antigens remain unknown. What was sequenced were expressed TCRB transcripts, since all of the isolated RNA had been reverse transcribed. The repertoire was sequenced with immunoSEQ multiplex PCR; TCRdb's copy has only in-frame clones and lacks some. There are around 97,000 clones in the sample; over 25% occur only once, and 0.5% to 0.55% lies in the top ten. The sample was central memory CD4+ T cells from blood. The receptor set was obtained from a woman aged 18-35 years with type 1 diabetes.

This clone was seen only a few times. A read error may produce the germline difference seen at one junction end. J is TRBJ1-5 and V is TRBV7-2, with TRBD1 identical over 7 bases. Germline values: CDR1 SGHTA, CDR2 FQGNSA. The CDR3 spans 15 residues. The CDR3 spells CASSIAGPQGQPQHF. Here the CDR3 DNA reads TGTGCCAGCAGCATAGCGGGCCCACAGGGGCAGCCCCAGCATTTT.

This clone came up a few times. The chain carries TRBV27 and TRBJ1-5; 7 positions match TRBD1. The CDR3 sequence is 17 residues long. CDR1 and CDR2 (germline): MNHEY, SMNVEV (reference sequence). V trimming: 2 bases; J trimming: 0 bases; junction bases outside the gene matches: 7. CDR3 bases: TGTGCCAGCAGTTTAACGACAGGGCCGTATAGCAATCAGCCCCAGCATTTT. Translation: CASSLTTGPYSNQPQHF.

V and J are TRBV4-3 and TRBJ1-2, with 7 bases fitting TRBD1. CDR1 LGHNA and CDR2 YSLEER come from the germline V gene. CDR3 length: 13 residues. V was pared by 0 bases and J by 8 bases, with 3 bases of the junction left unmatched. The CDR3 spells CASSQEVTGGYTF. CDR3 nucleotides: TGCGCCAGCAGCCAAGAGGTGACAGGGGGCTACACCTTC.

This clone has more than one count but fewer than ten. The chain's CDR3 is CASSYTGQGGNTIYF. The CDR3 nucleotides read TGTGCCAGCAGTTACACCGGACAGGGCGGAAACACCATATATTTT. V and J are TRBV6-6 and TRBJ1-3; TRBD1 matches at 8 bases. The CDR3 totals 15 residues. Germline V gives CDR1 MNHNY, CDR2 SVGAGI (reference sequence). V gave up 2 bases and J gave up 4 bases; unmatched junction bases: 4.

This clone came up a few times. The V and J genes are TRBV19 and TRBJ2-1; TRBD2 matches 10 bases. CDR3 size: 15 residues. Germline loops: CDR1 LNHDA, CDR2 SQIVND (reference sequence). With 4 bases clipped from V and 8 bases from J, the junction kept 8 bases outside the gene matches. As DNA, the CDR3 is TGTGCCAGTAGTAAGGGCGAGCGGGAGGGGGATGAGCAGTTCTTC. It codes for CASSKGEREGDEQFF.

The J gene is TRBJ2-7, the V gene TRBV7-8; TRBD2 matches at 8 bases. Germline CDR1 reads SGHVS; CDR2 reads FQNEAQ. The CDR3 length is 17 residues. The V gene end was trimmed by 1 base and the J gene end by 7 bases; junction bases not matched to a gene: 15. The CDR3: CASSLVLGGAGLREQYV. The CDR3 region has the DNA TGTGCCAGCAGCTTAGTTCTCGGGGGGGCAGGCCTCAGGGAGCAGTACGTC.

The genes are TRBV27 and TRBJ1-1, with TRBD1 matching 8 bases. The CDR3 length is 17 residues. After removal of 4 bases from V and 5 bases from J, the junction contained 15 bases not matched to a gene. CDR1 is MNHEY, CDR2 SMNVEV, per germline (reference sequence). The DNA of the CDR3 is TGTGCCAGCAGTTCCCGCCGGATACAGGGGGGAGGGACTGAAGCTTTCTTT. It yields the protein CASSSRRIQGGGTEAFF.

The chain combines TRBV5-1 with TRBJ2-1; TRBD2 aligns across 10 bases. In germline, CDR1 is SGHRS, CDR2 YFSETQ. The junction had 4 bases not matched to a gene; V was cut back by 0 bases and J by 4 bases. This CDR3 contains 16 residues. CDR3 sequence (DNA): TGCGCCAGCAGCTTGGATGGTAGCGGGGGGTACAATGAGCAGTTCTTC. Translated, it gives CASSLDGSGGYNEQFF.

This clone was recorded a few times. This rearrangement joins TRBV19 to TRBJ2-2; the match to TRBD2 covers 7 bases. V lost 3 bases and J lost 6; bases outside the gene matches: 13. The CDR3 covers 17 residues. From germline, CDR1 is LNHDA and CDR2 SQIVND (reference sequence). As DNA, the CDR3 is TGTGCCAGTAGTATCGATACGGGAGGTGTTAGTGCCGGGGAGCTGTTTTTT. As protein: CASSIDTGGVSAGELFF.

This clone was counted at least ten times. J is TRBJ2-1 and V is TRBV19, with D perhaps matching TRBD2 (6 bases). This CDR3 contains 12 residues. The germline gives CDR1 LNHDA, CDR2 SQIVND (reference sequence). V lost 8 bases and J lost 10, with 15 bases in between. Here the CDR3 reads CASRLGAREQFF. Written as DNA, the CDR3 is TGTGCCAGTCGACTAGGGGCGAGGGAGCAGTTCTTC.

This clone occurred a few times. The rearrangement joins TRBV18 to TRBJ2-3; a weak D match, TRBD2 (5 bases). Germline V gene lookup returns CDR1 KGHSH and CDR2 LQKENI. The CDR3 covers 15 residues. V was clipped by 2 bases and J by 0 bases, with 9 bases between them. CDR3 in DNA: TGTGCCAGCTCACCAAACGGGAAAAGCACAGATACGCAGTATTTT. Encoded protein: CASSPNGKSTDTQYF.

A few counts support this clone. The chain is built from TRBV15 and TRBJ2-3; D call uncertain. Germline V gene sequence: CDR1 LNHNV, CDR2 YYDKDF (reference sequence). The CDR3 consists of 14 residues. V shed 3 bases and J shed 6 bases, with 13 bases lying between them. This CDR3 is CATSRSQRRDTQYF. CDR3 nucleotide sequence: TGTGCCACCAGCAGGAGCCAACGCAGGGATACGCAGTATTTT.

The rearrangement uses TRBV5-1 and TRBJ2-5; TRBD1 might be the D (6 bases). This CDR3 is 15 amino acids long. V dropped 0 bases and J dropped 5 bases, with 14 bases sitting between them. Germline V gene sequence: CDR1 SGHRS, CDR2 YFSETQ. CDR3 sequence (DNA): TGCGCCAGCAGCTTGGCCCCACAGGGAGTGGAGACCCAGTACTTC. Protein: CASSLAPQGVETQYF.

A few counts support this clone. V usage is TRBV29-1 and J usage is TRBJ2-1, with D possibly matching TRBD2 (6 bases). The CDR3 is 14 amino acids. V dropped 4 bases and J dropped 0 bases, with 10 bases sitting between them. The germline gives CDR1 SQVTM, CDR2 ANQGSEA. In DNA form, the CDR3 reads TGCAGCGTTGTCCGGGACTCCTCCTACAATGAGCAGTTCTTC. It translates to CSVVRDSSYNEQFF.

The rearrangement joins TRBV6-6 to TRBJ1-1, with TRBD1 matching over 9 bases. Germline CDR1 reads MNHNY; CDR2 reads SVGAGI (reference sequence). The CDR3 consists of 13 residues. The V and J ends lost 6 bases and 7 bases, in that order; junction bases with no gene match: 6. CDR3 residues: CASRHRGPGEAFF. In DNA, the CDR3 is TGTGCCAGCAGACACAGGGGGCCCGGTGAAGCTTTCTTT.

This sequence joins TRBV11-2 and TRBJ2-7; a weak D match, TRBD2 (6 bases). V gave up 5 bases and J gave up 4 bases, with 27 bases separating them. CDR3 length: 18 residues. The germline V gene has CDR1 SGHAT and CDR2 FQNNGV. CDR3 region: CASSPEEGRKFAEYEQYV. The CDR3 bases are TGTGCCAGCAGCCCCGAGGAGGGGCGCAAGTTCGCAGAGTACGAGCAGTACGTC.

This chain joins TRBV27 and TRBJ2-5; possible D gene TRBD1, 6 bases. Per the germline V gene, CDR1 is MNHEY and CDR2 is SMNVEV (reference sequence). CDR3 size: 13 residues. The ends were cut back, 6 bases at V and 5 bases at J, with 13 bases in the middle. In nucleotides, the CDR3 is TGTGCCAGCAGCAACAGGGAAGGGGAGACCCAGTACTTC. Translating gives CASSNREGETQYF.

This clone was found a few times. CDR3 region: CASSGGSSGDTQYF. The CDR3, as DNA: TGCGCCAGCAGCGGCGGGAGCAGTGGAGATACGCAGTATTTT. The chain is built from TRBV5-1 and TRBJ2-3, with 7 bases that match TRBD2. V gave up 4 bases and J gave up 5 bases; unmatched junction bases: 7. CDR1 SGHRS and CDR2 YFSETQ come from the germline V gene. The CDR3 extends over 14 amino acids.

This chain joins TRBV9 and TRBJ2-3, with D hard to call. This CDR3 comprises 14 residues. Germline CDR1 is SGDLS and CDR2 is YYNGEE. The ends were cut back, 0 bases at V and 5 bases at J, with 10 bases in the middle. CDR3 sequence (DNA): TGTGCCAGCAGCGTAGGATCTAGACTAGATACGCAGTATTTT. Its translation is CASSVGSRLDTQYF.

This chain connects TRBV19 to TRBJ2-3; 7 bases agree with TRBD2. The J segment lost 4 bases and the V segment lost 8 bases, leaving 6 bases of the junction unmatched. CDR1 and CDR2 from the germline V gene are LNHDA and SQIVND (reference sequence). The CDR3 totals 13 residues. CDR3 sequence (DNA): TGTGCCAGTTGCGCGGGAGTATCAGATACGCAGTATTTT. Its translation: CASCAGVSDTQYF.

This clone was counted only a few times. The chain has TRBV10-3 and TRBJ1-3; weak D call: TRBD1 (5 bases). The CDR3 has 14 residues. Trimming removed 3 bases from V and 1 base from J, with 7 bases in between. CDR1 and CDR2 from the germline V gene are ENHRY and SYGVKD. The CDR3 reads CAISDTGSGNTIYF. In DNA, the CDR3 is TGTGCCATCAGTGATACAGGTTCTGGAAACACCATATATTTT.

The V gene is TRBV25-1, the J gene TRBJ1-2; 10 nucleotides line up with TRBD1. The CDR3 covers 14 residues. Germline V gene lookup returns CDR1 MGHDK and CDR2 SYGVNS. V lost 6 bases to trimming and J lost 8 bases; unmatched junction nucleotides: 9. The CDR3 reads CASSAGGTGEGYTF. CDR3 coding DNA: TGTGCCAGCAGCGCGGGGGGGACAGGGGAAGGCTACACCTTC.

The chain links TRBV2 to TRBJ2-1; 8 bases fit TRBD2. This CDR3 has 14 residues. CDR1 is SNHLY, CDR2 FYNNEI, per germline. V lost 6 bases and J lost 7; bases outside the gene matches: 8. The CDR3 sequence: CASRTTSGGNEQFF. The DNA of the CDR3 is TGTGCCAGCAGAACCACTAGCGGTGGGAATGAGCAGTTCTTC.

This clone was picked up a small number of times. V usage is TRBV28 and J usage is TRBJ2-7, with 12 bases that match TRBD2. J lost 8 bases, V lost 3 bases, and 8 bases had no gene match. Looked up from germline, CDR1 is MDHEN and CDR2 is SYDVKM. CDR3 length equals 15 residues. CDR3: CASSLARLAGVKQYF. The DNA of the CDR3 is TGTGCCAGCAGTTTGGCCCGACTAGCGGGAGTGAAGCAGTACTTC. Supplemented by reference TRBV28 and TRBJ2-7, the full variable domain reads DVKVTQSSRYLVKRTGEKVFLECVQDMDHENMFWYRQDPGLGLRLIYFSYDVKMKEKGDIPEGYSVSREKKERFSLILESASTNQTSMYLCASSLARLAGVKQYFGPGTRLTVT.

V gene TRBV7-8 combines with J gene TRBJ1-5, with 9 bases matching TRBD1. CDR1 SGHVS and CDR2 FQNEAQ come from the germline V gene. V was clipped by 5 bases and J by 0 bases; unmatched bases: 5. This CDR3 region has 16 residues. The CDR3 DNA is TGTGCCAGCAGCCTGGGACAGGGCTATAGCAATCAGCCCCAGCATTTT. Residues: CASSLGQGYSNQPQHF.

This clone was found a few times. Other DNA sequences within the sample encode an identical CDR3. The chain is built from TRBV2 and TRBJ2-6, with D perhaps matching TRBD2 (6 bases). CDR3 length: 16 residues. Germline V gene data show CDR1 as SNHLY and CDR2 as FYNNEI. The ends were cut back, 2 bases at V and 0 bases at J, with 8 bases in the middle. DNA for the CDR3: TGTGCCAGCAGTGAACAGGGAGGCTCTGGGGCCAACGTCCTGACTTTC. Translated, it gives CASSEQGGSGANVLTF.

This clone came up many times. The DNA for the CDR3 is TGCAGCGTTGAAGATGACAGGGCAGACGAGCAGTACTTC. Translated, it gives CSVEDDRADEQYF. The V and J genes are TRBV29-1 and TRBJ2-7; TRBD1 agrees at 7 bases. Germline loops: CDR1 SQVTM, CDR2 ANQGSEA. CDR3 length: 13 residues. The J segment lost 5 bases and the V segment lost 0 bases, leaving 4 bases of the junction unmatched.

The chain couples TRBV5-6 to TRBJ2-2; TRBD2 matches at 7 bases. CDR1 and CDR2 (germline): SGHDT, YYEEEE. The CDR3 runs to 16 residues. With V trimmed by 5 bases and J by 0 bases, 7 bases remained unmatched. CDR3 sequence (DNA): TGTGCCAGCAGTTGGGGGGGTCCCGCGAACACCGGGGAGCTGTTTTTT. This sequence encodes CASSWGGPANTGELFF.

The chain couples TRBV28 to TRBJ1-2; 7 bases map to TRBD1. The J segment lost 3 bases and the V segment lost 5 bases, leaving 9 bases of the junction unmatched. Germline V lookup: CDR1 MDHEN, CDR2 SYDVKM. The CDR3 runs to 15 residues. The CDR3 region has the DNA TGTGCCAGCAGTCCCCCGGACAGGATACACTATGGCTACACCTTC. It encodes CASSPPDRIHYGYTF.

The chain couples TRBV25-1 to TRBJ1-1; no clear D. The CDR3 covers 15 residues. Trimming took 3 bases from V and 4 from J, leaving 15 bases between them. The germline gives CDR1 MGHDK, CDR2 SYGVNS. The CDR3 here is CASSDSGGRSTEAFF. The DNA of the CDR3 is TGTGCCAGCAGTGATTCGGGAGGGAGAAGCACTGAAGCTTTCTTT.